This passage covers 8 T cell receptor beta chains from one sample sequenced in a study of blood T cell repertoires in COVID-19. The data were produced by immunoSEQ multiplex PCR, yet TCRdb's version contains in-frame clones alone and is incomplete. This sample yields 120,000 to 150,000 clones, of which 88% are seen a single time; roughly 2% belongs to the top ten. The sequencing sample was made of peripheral blood. The source is a human donor in a cohort sampled during active COVID-19.

J is TRBJ1-1 and V is TRBV4-1; D possibly corresponds to TRBD1 (5 bases). Between the trimmed V and J ends, which lost 0 bases and 6 bases, there was a span of 23 bases. CDR1 is MGHRA, CDR2 YSYEKL, per germline. The CDR3 runs 18 residues. The CDR3 sequence is CASSQDQQAGRRGPEAFF. DNA of the CDR3: TGCGCCAGCAGCCAAGATCAACAAGCGGGTCGGCGGGGCCCTGAAGCTTTCTTT.

V and J are TRBV14 and TRBJ2-1, with TRBD2 matching over 9 bases. The length of the CDR3 is 19 residues. Germline V gene lookup returns CDR1 SGHDN and CDR2 FVKESK. Germline trimming cut 2 bases from V and 5 bases from J; bases unmatched to any gene: 16. CDR3 sequence reads: CASSQLGRASGKQDNEQFF. CDR3 sequence (DNA): TGTGCCAGCAGCCAACTTGGGAGGGCTAGCGGGAAACAGGACAATGAGCAGTTCTTC. Together with reference TRBV14 and TRBJ2-1, the CDR3 gives the full variable domain: EAGVTQFPSHSVIEKGQTVTLRCDPISGHDNLYWYRRVMGKEIKFLLHFVKESKQDESGMPNNRFLAERTGGTYSTLKVQPAELEDSGVYFCASSQLGRASGKQDNEQFFGPGTRLTVL.

There are a few counts of this clone. V gene TRBV2 combines with J gene TRBJ2-2, with a weak D call TRBD2 (5 bases). The CDR3 is 14 amino acids. V was clipped by 6 bases and J by 4 bases, with 12 bases between them. Germline-derived CDR1 and CDR2 are SNHLY and FYNNEI. The CDR3 reads CASRETRGTGELFF. As DNA, the CDR3 is TGTGCCAGCAGGGAGACCCGGGGCACCGGGGAGCTGTTTTTT.

The gene calls are TRBV6-5 and TRBJ2-1; D call uncertain. Germline CDR1 MNHEY, CDR2 SVGAGI. This CDR3 is built from 14 residues. Trimming cost V 2 bases and J 5 bases, with 10 bases left between them. The DNA for the CDR3 is TGTGCCAGCAGTTACGGGCCCTCTGACAATGAGCAGTTCTTC. This encodes CASSYGPSDNEQFF.

The CDR3 coding sequence is TGTGCCAGCAGCCAAGTACCCGGGTCTAATTCACCCCTCCACTTT. The encoded protein is CASSQVPGSNSPLHF. The chain joins TRBV4-2 to TRBJ1-6, with D unresolved. V gave up 1 base and J gave up 6 bases, with 10 bases separating them. Germline CDR1 reads LGHNA; CDR2 reads YNFKEQ. The CDR3 is made up of 15 amino acids.

CDR3 in DNA: TGTGCCACCAGCAGTCCTAGCGCCTCCTACAATGAGCAGTTCTTC. This sequence encodes CATSSPSASYNEQFF. The V gene is TRBV15, the J gene TRBJ2-1; D may be TRBD2 (6 bases). V shed 3 bases and J shed 0 bases, with 9 bases lying between them. Germline-derived CDR1 and CDR2 are LNHNV and YYDKDF (reference sequence). This CDR3 is built from 15 residues.

This chain connects TRBV24-1 to TRBJ2-3, with 8 bases that match TRBD2. The germline gives CDR1 KGHDR, CDR2 SFDVKD. The V segment lost 5 bases and the J segment 3 bases; nucleotides outside the gene matches: 9. This CDR3 is built from 16 residues. This CDR3 is CATSGSSGSRTDTQYF. CDR3 nucleotide sequence: TGTGCCACCAGTGGGTCGAGCGGGAGTAGGACAGATACGCAGTATTTT.

The chain couples TRBV13 to TRBJ2-3; 10 nucleotides align to TRBD2. This CDR3 has 17 residues. Germline CDR1 and CDR2: PRHDT and FYEKMQ (reference sequence). The V gene end was trimmed by 6 bases and the J gene end by 6 bases; junction bases not matched to a gene: 15. CDR3 loop: CASSSGLAVRRADTQYF. The CDR3 nucleotides read TGTGCCAGCAGTTCAGGACTAGCGGTTAGAAGGGCGGATACGCAGTATTTT.